Below, one T cell receptor beta chain is given with its context. Its antigen is not known. This entry is derived from a study of T cell repertoires in cytomegalovirus infection. The CDR3 consists of 15 residues. The V gene lost 5 bases and the J gene lost 0 bases, with 10 bases spanning the gap. CDR1 LNHDA and CDR2 SQIVND come from the germline V gene (reference sequence). TCRdb fed the reads into MiXCR, producing one record per CDR3 protein. Seen here are about 78,000 distinct CDR3 sequences, roughly 37% observed once, and the top ten hold 93%. The TCR originated in a human donor in good health (CMV status not recorded). Some clones in this sample may be carry-over from other donors' samples. The chain couples TRBV19 to TRBJ2-2, with a possible D match to TRBD1 (6 bases). Specimen: CD8+ T cells from cultured PBMCs, collected from culture after CMV antigen stimulation. The CDR3 DNA reads TGTGCCAGTAGTGCCGGGACAACGAACACCGGGGAGCTGTTTTTT. Encoded protein: CASSAGTTNTGELFF. Using reference TRBV19 and TRBJ2-2 for the parts outside the CDR3, the full variable domain is DGGITQSPKYLFRKEGQNVTLSCEQNLNHDAMYWYRQDPGQGLRLIYYSQIVNDFQKGDIAEGYSVSREKKESFPLTVTSAQKNPTAFYLCASSAGTTNTGELFFGEGSRLTVL.